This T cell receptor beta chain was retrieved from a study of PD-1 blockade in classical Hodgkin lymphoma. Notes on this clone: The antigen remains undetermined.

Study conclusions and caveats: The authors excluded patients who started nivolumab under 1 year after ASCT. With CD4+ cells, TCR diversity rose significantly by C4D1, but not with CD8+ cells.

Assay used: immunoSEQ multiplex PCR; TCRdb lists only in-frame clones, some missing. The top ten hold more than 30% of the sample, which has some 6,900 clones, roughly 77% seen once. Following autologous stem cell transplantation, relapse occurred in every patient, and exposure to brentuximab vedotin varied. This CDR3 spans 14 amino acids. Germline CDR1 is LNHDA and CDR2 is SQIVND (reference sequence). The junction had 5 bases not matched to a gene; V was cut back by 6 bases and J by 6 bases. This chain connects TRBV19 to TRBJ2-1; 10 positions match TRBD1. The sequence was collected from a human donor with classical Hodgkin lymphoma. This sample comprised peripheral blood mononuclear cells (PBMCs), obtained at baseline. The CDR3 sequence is CASSWDRGSNEQFF. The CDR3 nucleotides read TGTGCCAGTAGCTGGGACAGGGGTTCCAATGAGCAGTTCTTC.